Below are 9 T cell receptor beta chains sequenced from a single sample in a study of radiotherapy plus CTLA-4 blockade in lung cancer (dated by TCRdb to between 2017 and 2018). The library was generated by the immunoSEQ multiplex PCR assay. In TCRdb, the immuneACCESS table is reduced to in-frame sequences with V and J assigned. These tables do not hold every clone; where another copy was compared, an unresolved V gene accounts for under half, and the others remain unexplained. The sample table lists about 19,000 clones, more than 70% of them with a count of one. The ten largest make up 20% to 25% of the sample. The sequenced sample was peripheral blood, obtained from a patient treated with radiotherapy plus ipilimumab. Every receptor here comes from a human donor with non-small cell lung cancer whose response to radiotherapy plus ipilimumab could not be evaluated.

This chain uses TRBV10-3 with TRBJ2-2; 7 positions match TRBD1. Germline lookup yields CDR1 ENHRY and CDR2 SYGVKD. V lost 5 bases to trimming and J lost 0 bases; unmatched junction nucleotides: 3. The CDR3 runs to 15 residues. CDR3: CAISYRGPNTGELFF. The DNA for the CDR3 is TGTGCCATCAGTTACAGGGGACCGAACACCGGGGAGCTGTTTTTT.

The V and J genes are TRBV6-5 and TRBJ2-7; a possible D gene is TRBD1 (6 bases). Germline V gives CDR1 MNHEY, CDR2 SVGAGI. This CDR3 spans 12 amino acids. Trimming pared 7 bases from V and 2 bases from J, leaving 9 bases between. The DNA of the CDR3 is TGTGCCAGCAACCCAGGGGCCTACGAGCAGTACTTC. This translates into CASNPGAYEQYF.

The chain has TRBV2 and TRBJ1-5; TRBD1 matches at 7 bases. V shed 8 bases and J 5 bases; nucleotides not matched to a gene: 9. The CDR3 contains 14 residues. Germline V gene data show CDR1 as SNHLY and CDR2 as FYNNEI. The chain's CDR3 is CASPEQGTDQPQHF. The CDR3 DNA sequence: TGTGCCAGCCCTGAACAGGGGACGGATCAGCCCCAGCATTTT.

The chain combines TRBV5-6 with TRBJ2-5; the match to TRBD1 covers 8 bases. The V gene end was trimmed by 5 bases and the J gene end by 2 bases; junction bases not matched to a gene: 8. This CDR3 comprises 15 residues. In germline, CDR1 is SGHDT, CDR2 YYEEEE. The CDR3 protein is CASSPDRGIQETQYF. CDR3 nucleotides: TGTGCCAGCAGTCCAGACAGGGGAATACAAGAGACCCAGTACTTC.

This rearrangement joins TRBV11-1 to TRBJ2-1, with D possibly being TRBD2 (6 bases). V was clipped by 5 bases and J by 7 bases, with 18 bases between them. Germline V gene lookup returns CDR1 SGHAT and CDR2 FQDESV (reference sequence). The CDR3 contains 15 residues. CDR3 in amino acids: CASSLSGVGFNEQFF. Here the CDR3 DNA reads TGTGCCAGCAGCCTTAGCGGAGTGGGGTTTAATGAGCAGTTCTTC.

V is TRBV5-1 and J is TRBJ2-1, with 7 positions matching TRBD2. V dropped 0 bases and J dropped 5; count of bases not matched to a gene: 2. This CDR3 spans 14 amino acids. CDR1 and CDR2 (germline): SGHRS, YFSETQ. The CDR3 reads CASSLGGTNNEQFF. CDR3 DNA: TGCGCCAGCAGCTTGGGAGGGACTAACAATGAGCAGTTCTTC.

This rearrangement joins TRBV5-4 to TRBJ2-7, with 10 bases identical to TRBD1. Germline V gives CDR1 SGHNT, CDR2 YYREEE (reference sequence). This CDR3 region has 15 residues. The V gene end was trimmed by 0 bases and the J gene end by 6 bases; junction bases not matched to a gene: 6. The CDR3 coding sequence is TGTGCCAGCAGCTTGGATCCGGGACAGGGGATCGAGCAGTACTTC. Translation gives CASSLDPGQGIEQYF.

The chain is built from TRBV18 and TRBJ2-2; tentative D call: TRBD2 (6 bases). Trimming removed 2 bases at V and 7 bases at J, with 8 bases between. The V gene's germline CDR1 is KGHSH and CDR2 LQKENI. The CDR3 has 13 residues. CDR3 protein: CASSPSGDGELFF. The DNA for the CDR3 is TGTGCCAGCTCACCATCGGGGGACGGGGAGCTGTTTTTT.

This clone was detected once. The chain is built from TRBV27 and TRBJ2-1, with 11 bases matching TRBD1. This CDR3 is 16 amino acids long. The J segment lost 5 bases and the V segment lost 2 bases, leaving 5 bases of the junction unmatched. The germline gives CDR1 MNHEY, CDR2 SMNVEV (reference sequence). CDR3 sequence: CASSLQGQGVDNEQFF. CDR3 in DNA: TGTGCCAGCAGTTTACAGGGACAGGGGGTGGACAATGAGCAGTTCTTC.